There are a few counts of the clone carrying this T cell receptor (beta chain). The germline gives CDR1 SGDLS, CDR2 YYNGEE. CDR3 length equals 17 residues. Trimming shortened V by 0 bases and J by 2 bases, and 18 bases separated the two germline ends. For the second PCR, which ran for about 7 to 11 cycles, a sample-barcoded 5' primer and a J-beta primer mix were used. TCRdb redid the calling of the 5' RACE reads with MiXCR, one entry per CDR3 protein. The sample contains more than 600,000 distinct CDR3 sequences, 25% of which appear only once. This record comes from a study of blood T cells in healthy people across ages. These data were also reused for a study on T cells of mothers and their children.

The receptor was derived from a boy younger than 18 in good health. Sequencing input: blood. The chain combines TRBV9 with TRBJ2-7; the D call may be TRBD1 or TRBD2 (5 bases each). The CDR3 DNA is TGTGCCAGCAGCGTAGGTCGACAGAATGGGGGTACCTACGAGCAGTACTTC. Residues: CASSVGRQNGGTYEQYF.